Shown below are 8 T cell receptor beta chains from a single sample sequenced in a study of T-cell memory formation after mild COVID-19. Each CDR3 protein is one row after TCRdb ran MiXCR on the 5' RACE reads. The sample lists under 400,000 distinct CDR3 sequences; more than 20% were seen once. The source material was PBMCs or a T cell subset sorted from them (not recorded which). These receptors originate from an adult woman who had mild COVID-19 (a few samples of this study predate the infection). Cell type and time point are not known.

V usage is TRBV7-9 and J usage is TRBJ2-2, with D perhaps being TRBD1 or TRBD2 (5 bases each). The CDR3 consists of 15 residues. Germline V gene sequence: CDR1 SEHNR, CDR2 FQNEAQ (reference sequence). Deletions cut 5 bases from V and 6 bases from J, with 16 bases between. The CDR3 sequence is CASSVRDLLPGELFF. DNA of the CDR3: TGTGCCAGCAGCGTCCGGGACCTCCTCCCCGGGGAGCTGTTTTTT.

A few counts support this clonotype. This chain joins TRBV9 and TRBJ2-1; D unclear. V lost 4 bases, J lost 4 bases, and 21 bases lay in between. Germline CDR1 reads SGDLS; CDR2 reads YYNGEE. The CDR3 runs to 17 residues. DNA for the CDR3: TGTGCCAGCAGCCCCCTGGATGACCCCGGGCCTTACAATGAGCAGTTCTTC. Protein: CASSPLDDPGPYNEQFF. Looking up the rest from reference TRBV9 and TRBJ2-1 gives the full variable domain: DSGVTQTPKHLITATGQRVTLRCSPRSGDLSVYWYQQSLDQGLQFLIQYYNGEERAKGNILERFSAQQFPDLHSELNLSSLELGDSALYFCASSPLDDPGPYNEQFFGPGTRLTVL.

This chain joins TRBV5-5 and TRBJ1-4; TRBD1 is a possible D gene (5 bases). Trimming pared 3 bases from V and 4 bases from J, leaving 10 bases between. This CDR3 spans 14 amino acids. Germline V lookup: CDR1 SGHKS, CDR2 YYEKEE (reference sequence). In DNA, the CDR3 is TGTGCCAGCAGCTCCGGGACGTTTAATGAAAAACTGTTTTTT. This gives the protein CASSSGTFNEKLFF.

This clonotype was counted a few times. The chain carries TRBV20-1 and TRBJ2-3, with TRBD2 identical over 10 bases. The V and J ends lost 0 bases and 3 bases, in that order; junction bases with no gene match: 6. The CDR3 totals 16 residues. Germline assignment: CDR1 DFQATT and CDR2 SNEGSKA (reference sequence). CDR3 amino acids: CSARDPPSGRTDTQYF. The CDR3 coding sequence is TGCAGTGCTAGAGATCCCCCTAGCGGGAGAACAGATACGCAGTATTTT.

This clonotype appeared a few times. The chain carries TRBV7-8 and TRBJ2-5; D possibly corresponds to TRBD1 (6 bases). This CDR3 is built from 14 residues. Germline loops: CDR1 SGHVS, CDR2 FQNEAQ. V shed 1 base and J shed 3 bases, with 9 bases lying between them. Here the CDR3 reads CASSLGQVKETQYF. The CDR3 coding sequence is TGTGCCAGCAGCTTAGGACAGGTCAAAGAGACCCAGTACTTC.

The table lists this clonotype with a few counts. The rearrangement uses TRBV2 and TRBJ2-7, with D unresolved. CDR1 is SNHLY and CDR2 is FYNNEI in the germline V gene. The CDR3 runs 14 residues. V was clipped by 3 bases and J by 2 bases, with 11 bases between them. CDR3 DNA: TGTGCCAGCAGTGAGGGCACTTTAACCTACGAGCAGTACTTC. Its translation is CASSEGTLTYEQYF.

V usage is TRBV12-3 or TRBV12-4 and J usage is TRBJ2-1, with 10 positions matching TRBD2. The junction had 8 bases not matched to a gene; V was cut back by 8 bases and J by 4 bases. This CDR3 comprises 15 residues. In DNA, the CDR3 is TGTGCCAGCCTCAGGAGGACTAGCGGTTACAATGAGCAGTTCTTC. Amino acid sequence: CASLRRTSGYNEQFF.

The chain uses TRBV4-1 and TRBJ2-5, with 12 bases that match TRBD2. Germline trimming cut 0 bases from V and 2 bases from J; bases unmatched to any gene: 4. The germline V gene encodes CDR1 MGHRA and CDR2 YSYEKL. The CDR3 contains 17 residues. For the CDR3, the DNA is TGCGCCAGCAGCCAAGATGGGGGACTAGCGGGTCAAGAGACCCAGTACTTC. This codes for CASSQDGGLAGQETQYF.